The 30 T cell receptor beta chains given below trace back to one sample, sequenced in a study of OX40 agonist ivuxolimab in advanced cancers. This table comes from immunoSEQ multiplex PCR, and its TCRdb copy is limited to in-frame clones, with some not included. The sample yields some 50,000 clones, about 83% seen once. The sample consisted of CD4+ or CD8+ T cells sorted from blood, taken in a trial of the OX40 agonist ivuxolimab. The receptor set was obtained from an adult with an advanced solid tumor such as melanoma, head and neck, liver or kidney cancer.

The CDR3 bases are TGTGCCATCAGGGACAGGTACCAAGAGACCCAGTACTTC. Protein sequence: CAIRDRYQETQYF. J is TRBJ2-5 and V is TRBV10-3; 7 bases align to TRBD1. This CDR3 region has 13 residues. Germline CDR1 reads ENHRY; CDR2 reads SYGVKD. The trim removed 6 bases at V and 0 bases at J, leaving 1 base unmatched.

V is TRBV10-3 and J is TRBJ1-5; D ambiguous. The V gene lost 3 bases and the J gene lost 0 bases, with 9 bases spanning the gap. This CDR3 contains 15 residues. Germline assignment: CDR1 ENHRY and CDR2 SYGVKD. The CDR3, as DNA: TGTGCCATCAGTGAACACGGGTATAGCAATCAGCCCCAGCATTTT. It yields the protein CAISEHGYSNQPQHF.

This sequence joins TRBV2 and TRBJ2-1, with 10 positions matching TRBD2. CDR1 SNHLY and CDR2 FYNNEI come from the germline V gene. CDR3 length: 13 residues. Trimming took 4 bases from V and 13 from J; bases not matched to a gene: 7. This chain's CDR3 is CASSALAGARQFF. As DNA, the CDR3 is TGTGCCAGCAGTGCGCTAGCGGGAGCAAGACAGTTCTTC.

The chain employs TRBV4-1 and TRBJ2-1; TRBD2 matches 7 bases. V was clipped by 1 base and J by 4 bases; unmatched bases: 4. CDR3 size: 15 residues. Germline-derived CDR1 and CDR2 are MGHRA and YSYEKL. DNA for the CDR3: TGCGCCAGCAGCCAAGCTCCAGCGGGATACAATGAGCAGTTCTTC. Translated: CASSQAPAGYNEQFF.

V and J are TRBV6-6 and TRBJ1-2, with unresolved D. The CDR3 loop spans 14 amino acids. CDR1 and CDR2 from the germline V gene are MNHNY and SVGAGI (reference sequence). V shed 9 bases and J shed 0 bases, with 14 bases lying between them. The chain's CDR3 is CASNYRLANYGYTF. The CDR3 region has the DNA TGTGCCAGTAACTACCGGTTAGCTAACTATGGCTACACCTTC.

V gene TRBV30 combines with J gene TRBJ2-7; D is ambiguous. The length of the CDR3 is 11 residues. From germline, CDR1 is GTSNPN and CDR2 SVGIG (reference sequence). V was pared by 2 bases and J by 4 bases, with 6 bases between. CDR3 sequence reads: CAWSKNYEQYF. As DNA, the CDR3 is TGTGCCTGGAGTAAAAATTACGAGCAGTACTTC.

The chain is built from TRBV11-2 and TRBJ2-1, with D possibly being TRBD2 (5 bases). This CDR3 has 15 residues. Trimming took off 7 bases at V and 0 bases at J, with 13 bases between the two ends. CDR1 SGHAT and CDR2 FQNNGV come from the germline V gene. CDR3 in DNA: TGTGCCAGCACCGGCGGGTTGAGCTCCTACAATGAGCAGTTCTTC. Translation gives CASTGGLSSYNEQFF.

V and J are TRBV5-1 and TRBJ2-1, with a possible D match to TRBD1 (6 bases). The CDR3 spans 17 residues. CDR1 and CDR2 from the germline V gene are SGHRS and YFSETQ. V was clipped by 0 bases and J by 6 bases, with 19 bases between them. CDR3 DNA sequence: TGCGCCAGCAGCTTGGCCGGGGCAGGGGTGGTGAGCAATGAGCAGTTCTTC. Protein: CASSLAGAGVVSNEQFF.

This clone has a single count. The chain employs TRBV30 and TRBJ2-3, with 7 bases identical to TRBD2. The V gene's germline CDR1 is GTSNPN and CDR2 SVGIG (reference sequence). Germline trimming cut 0 bases from V and 10 bases from J; bases unmatched to any gene: 7. The CDR3 has 13 amino acids. CDR3 in amino acids: CAWSVGASGAQYF. The CDR3 nucleotides read TGTGCCTGGAGTGTAGGTGCCAGCGGGGCGCAGTATTTT.

This chain connects TRBV15 to TRBJ2-2, with 7 positions matching TRBD1. Germline V gives CDR1 LNHNV, CDR2 YYDKDF (reference sequence). There are 16 residues in the CDR3. Trimming cost V 0 bases and J 0 bases; bases outside gene matches: 1. The DNA for the CDR3 is TGTGCCACCAGCAGAGACAGGGGGACGAACACCGGGGAGCTGTTTTTT. Residues: CATSRDRGTNTGELFF.

The chain employs TRBV27 and TRBJ2-2; the D is unclear. Germline V gene lookup returns CDR1 MNHEY and CDR2 SMNVEV (reference sequence). V was shortened by 1 base and J by 5 bases, with 5 bases between the two germline ends. The length of the CDR3 is 13 residues. The CDR3 sequence is CASSLLNTGELFF. The DNA of the CDR3 is TGTGCCAGCAGTTTATTAAATACCGGGGAGCTGTTTTTT.

The rearrangement joins TRBV19 to TRBJ1-6; D call uncertain. There are 13 residues in the CDR3. Germline loops: CDR1 LNHDA, CDR2 SQIVND (reference sequence). The V gene lost 8 bases and the J gene lost 15 bases, with 20 bases spanning the gap. CDR3: CASSETLDMFLHF. The CDR3 nucleotides are TGTGCCAGTTCTGAAACACTCGACATGTTCCTCCACTTT.

This clone has a single count. Here the CDR3 reads CASRRDLGTGELFF. In DNA form, the CDR3 reads TGTGCCAGCAGGCGTGATTTAGGCACCGGGGAGCTGTTTTTT. The V gene is TRBV6-5, the J gene TRBJ2-2, with D unresolved. The CDR3 has 14 amino acids. CDR1 MNHEY and CDR2 SVGAGI come from the germline V gene. Trimming left V 6 bases short and J 4 bases short, with 12 bases between.

By sample share, this clone is medium-sized. The chain carries TRBV6-5 and TRBJ1-5; D might be TRBD1 (5 bases). V lost 6 bases and J lost 0, with 12 bases in between. The CDR3 loop spans 15 amino acids. Germline V gives CDR1 MNHEY, CDR2 SVGAGI. CDR3 loop: CASRPRGPSNQPQHF. The CDR3, as DNA: TGTGCCAGCAGACCAAGGGGACCTAGCAATCAGCCCCAGCATTTT.

The chain recombines TRBV2 with TRBJ2-1; 9 bases line up with TRBD2. V lost 6 bases and J lost 7; bases outside the gene matches: 7. The CDR3 has 14 residues. In germline, CDR1 is SNHLY, CDR2 FYNNEI. The DNA for the CDR3 is TGTGCCAGCAGAATAGCGGGAGCCTCAAATGAGCAGTTCTTC. Translation: CASRIAGASNEQFF.

This clone was found a few times. V is TRBV28 and J is TRBJ1-2; TRBD1 is a possible D gene (6 bases). The CDR3 covers 14 residues. Trimming removed 6 bases at V and 4 bases at J, with 15 bases between. Germline V gives CDR1 MDHEN, CDR2 SYDVKM. CDR3 DNA sequence: TGTGCCAGCAGGCAAAGGGGGGCCGGCTATGGCTACACCTTC. Translating gives CASRQRGAGYGYTF.

This chain links TRBV2 with TRBJ2-7; TRBD2 aligns across 9 bases. The CDR3 length is 15 residues. Unmatched junction bases numbered 10, after V lost 7 bases and J lost 3 bases. Germline CDR1 and CDR2: SNHLY and FYNNEI. This CDR3 is CASKSGLAGFYEQYF. CDR3 nucleotide sequence: TGTGCCAGCAAAAGCGGGCTAGCGGGATTCTACGAGCAGTACTTC. The full variable domain, with the rest looked up from reference TRBV2 and TRBJ2-7, is EPEVTQTPSHQVTQMGQEVILRCVPISNHLYFYWYRQILGQKVEFLVSFYNNEISEKSEIFDDQFSVERPDGSNFTLKIRSTKLEDSAMYFCASKSGLAGFYEQYFGPGTRLTVT.

This clone was recorded once. The chain uses TRBV6-5 and TRBJ2-7, with D possibly matching TRBD1 (5 bases). V lost 2 bases to trimming and J lost 2 bases, with 16 bases between them. The CDR3 is 16 amino acids. The germline gives CDR1 MNHEY, CDR2 SVGAGI. The CDR3 is CASSYVAGSWPYEQYF. The CDR3 bases are TGTGCCAGCAGTTACGTTGCAGGGTCCTGGCCCTACGAGCAGTACTTC.

CDR3 sequence reads: CATSGANQPQHF. The DNA for the CDR3 is TGTGCCACCTCAGGGGCAAATCAGCCCCAGCATTTT. This chain uses TRBV10-3 with TRBJ1-5; D may be TRBD1 (6 bases). The CDR3 extends over 12 amino acids. V shed 10 bases and J shed 4 bases, with 11 bases lying between them. CDR1 is ENHRY, CDR2 SYGVKD, per germline.

The chain carries TRBV7-9 and TRBJ2-2, with 7 positions matching TRBD2. The V gene's germline CDR1 is SEHNR and CDR2 FQNEAQ (reference sequence). After removal of 3 bases from V and 9 bases from J, the junction contained 7 bases not matched to a gene. The CDR3 has 14 amino acids. The CDR3, as DNA: TGTGCCAGCAGCTTTCTAGCGGCCAACCGGGAGCTGTTTTTT. This encodes CASSFLAANRELFF.

The rearrangement links TRBV7-2 to TRBJ2-1, with D perhaps given as TRBD1 or TRBD2 (5 bases each). CDR3 length equals 15 residues. The V and J ends lost 5 bases and 6 bases respectively, with 17 bases between them. Germline values: CDR1 SGHTA, CDR2 FQGNSA. The CDR3 coding sequence is TGTGCCAGCAGCCCCCGGGAAGCGAGGGGCAATGAGCAGTTCTTC. Translation gives CASSPREARGNEQFF.

The chain couples TRBV2 to TRBJ1-4; D uncertain. With 6 bases removed from V and 8 bases from J, the gap between germline ends came to 19 bases. The CDR3 is 15 residues long. In germline, CDR1 is SNHLY, CDR2 FYNNEI. CDR3 in DNA: TGTGCCAGCAGCACCCTAGGGCAGATGGGGGAAAAACTGTTTTTT. It translates to CASSTLGQMGEKLFF.

V usage is TRBV27 and J usage is TRBJ1-6, with a weak D call TRBD1 (6 bases). Trimming took 6 bases from V and 7 from J, leaving 16 bases between them. Germline CDR1 is MNHEY and CDR2 is SMNVEV (reference sequence). The CDR3 sequence is 15 residues long. The CDR3 here is CASRPPQGNNSPLHF. CDR3 sequence (DNA): TGTGCCAGCAGGCCTCCTCAGGGGAACAATTCACCCCTCCACTTT.

The genes are TRBV18 and TRBJ2-2, with TRBD1 matching over 9 bases. V gave up 4 bases and J gave up 3 bases; unmatched junction bases: 3. The CDR3 contains 15 residues. In germline, CDR1 is KGHSH, CDR2 LQKENI. The CDR3 DNA sequence: TGTGCCAGCTCACTACGGACAGGGGACACCGGGGAGCTGTTTTTT. Its translation is CASSLRTGDTGELFF.

The chain employs TRBV11-2 and TRBJ2-7; TRBD2 agrees at 10 bases. Germline V CDR1 and CDR2: SGHAT, FQNNGV. The V segment lost 3 bases and the J segment 3 bases; nucleotides outside the gene matches: 5. The CDR3 has 15 residues. CDR3: CASSLAGTSDYEQYF. In DNA, the CDR3 is TGTGCCAGCAGCTTGGCCGGGACTAGCGACTACGAGCAGTACTTC. Supplemented by reference TRBV11-2 and TRBJ2-7, the full variable domain reads EAGVAQSPRYKIIEKRQSVAFWCNPISGHATLYWYQQILGQGPKLLIQFQNNGVVDDSQLPKDRFSAERLKGVDSTLKIQPAKLEDSAVYLCASSLAGTSDYEQYFGPGTRLTVT.

The chain combines TRBV28 with TRBJ2-7; TRBD1 agrees at 8 bases. CDR3 length: 14 amino acids. The V and J ends lost 7 bases and 2 bases, in that order; junction bases with no gene match: 7. Germline V lookup: CDR1 MDHEN, CDR2 SYDVKM. For the CDR3, the DNA is TGTGCCAGCATAAGACAGGGGCCCCCCTACGAGCAGTACTTC. Residues: CASIRQGPPYEQYF. The full variable domain, with the rest looked up from reference TRBV28 and TRBJ2-7, is DVKVTQSSRYLVKRTGEKVFLECVQDMDHENMFWYRQDPGLGLRLIYFSYDVKMKEKGDIPEGYSVSREKKERFSLILESASTNQTSMYLCASIRQGPPYEQYFGPGTRLTVT.

The chain carries TRBV18 and TRBJ1-1; D unresolved. CDR3 length: 12 residues. The V and J ends lost 5 bases and 2 bases respectively, with 6 bases between them. CDR1 and CDR2 (germline): KGHSH, LQKENI. Here the CDR3 DNA reads TGTGCCAGCTCAGGGTCAAACACTGAAGCTTTCTTT. Translated, it gives CASSGSNTEAFF.

The chain combines TRBV28 with TRBJ2-7; unclear D gene. Germline CDR1 is MDHEN and CDR2 is SYDVKM. CDR3 length equals 12 residues. This CDR3 is CASSPGRAGLIV. CDR3 nucleotides: TGTGCCAGCAGCCCCGGACGCGCCGGGTTGATTGTC.

This chain connects TRBV14 to TRBJ2-3; a weak D match, TRBD1 (5 bases). The CDR3 loop spans 16 amino acids. CDR1 and CDR2 (germline): SGHDN, FVKESK. Trimming removed 4 bases at V and 1 base at J, with 15 bases between. CDR3 in DNA: TGTGCCAGCAGCCCGACCAGGGTGTCGGGCACAGATACGCAGTATTTT. Protein product: CASSPTRVSGTDTQYF.

The chain has TRBV19 and TRBJ2-7; D call uncertain. V was trimmed by 1 base and J by 2 bases, leaving 6 bases between them. Germline CDR1 reads LNHDA; CDR2 reads SQIVND (reference sequence). This CDR3 has 13 residues. CDR3 residues: CASSIGGAYEQYF. DNA of the CDR3: TGTGCCAGTAGTATAGGTGGGGCCTACGAGCAGTACTTC.